This entry is about one T cell receptor (beta chain). The source of the sample is a study of blood T cell repertoires in COVID-19. For the study at large: Samples came from the United States, Italy and Spain, spanning acute and convalescent COVID-19.

Authors' processing steps: Reference gene primer amplification in the assay estimated nucleated cell counts. TCRdb's table, derived via immunoSEQ multiplex PCR, lists solely in-frame clones and lacks some. For V, J and clone size, that table is used; D and trimming come from the DNA. The sample lists roughly 230,000 clones; around four fifths were seen once. Looked up from germline, CDR1 is LNHDA and CDR2 is SQIVND (reference sequence). V gave up 1 base and J gave up 2 bases; unmatched junction bases: 5. The CDR3 spans 15 residues. The TCR originated in a woman aged 55-75 years with active or convalescent COVID-19. Sequenced material: peripheral blood. J is TRBJ2-7 and V is TRBV19; 7 nucleotides align to TRBD2. The chain's CDR3 is CASSIGVGRTYEQYF. The DNA of the CDR3 is TGTGCCAGTAGTATAGGGGTCGGGAGGACCTACGAGCAGTACTTC.